The T cell receptor (beta chain) under discussion was sequenced for a study of brain T cells in children with intractable seizures. Findings and caveats of the study: Pre-surgery blood may have been undersampled, hiding some clones.

Only in-frame clones appear in the TCRdb table, and some are missing; sequencing was by immunoSEQ multiplex PCR. The table has tens of thousands of clones, around nine tenths seen once; the top ten hold 24%. Sequencing was limited to surgery cases with top T cell transcript signatures in brain tissue. Patients received at least one anti-epileptic drug before surgery. Turning to this clone: Its antigen is unknown.

This receptor was obtained from a girl aged 2-10 years with Rasmussen encephalitis and intractable seizures. Specimen: peripheral blood, collected at surgery.

The CDR3 DNA reads TGTGCCAGCAGCTACGGGACACTCACGCAGTATTTT. Protein: CASSYGTLTQYF. V is TRBV12-3 or TRBV12-4 and J is TRBJ2-3; D may be TRBD1 (6 bases). The CDR3 loop spans 12 amino acids. V was pared by 6 bases and J by 9 bases, with 13 bases between.